This TCR beta chain emerged from a study of blood T cell repertoires in COVID-19. At the level of the study: Acute and convalescent COVID-19 specimens originated in the United States, Italy and Spain. T cells, B-cell-depleted T cells, or PBMCs provided the cDNA or gDNA that served as material.

This clone was detected only once. As processed by the authors: By means of reference gene primer amplification, nucleated cell counts were estimated. Produced via immunoSEQ multiplex PCR; TCRdb's table is partial and in-frame only. V, J and clone size reflect that table, while D and trimming were determined from the DNA. The table shows about 180,000 clones, with around 80% occurring only once. Looked up from germline, CDR1 is SQVTM and CDR2 is ANQGSEA. The CDR3 spans 16 residues. V lost 6 bases and J lost 0, with 18 bases in between. The Seattle patients joined while their infection was active and were tracked longitudinally afterward.

The source of this sequence is a woman between 40 and 50 years old with COVID-19, enrolled during active disease. This chain connects TRBV29-1 to TRBJ2-4; tentative D call: TRBD1 (6 bases). The specimen sequenced was peripheral blood. Written as DNA, the CDR3 is TGCAGCGTGGAGGTTACGCAGGGGCGAGCCAAAAACATTCAGTACTTC. It translates to CSVEVTQGRAKNIQYF. The variable domain in full, with the rest retrieved from reference TRBV29-1 and TRBJ2-4, is SAVISQKPSRDICQRGTSLTIQCQVDSQVTMMFWYRQQPGQSLTLIATANQGSEATYESGFVIDKFPISRPNLTFSTLTVSNMSPEDSSIYLCSVEVTQGRAKNIQYFGAGTRLSVL.